Shown below are 28 T cell receptor beta chains from a single sample sequenced in a study of T cell responses to AZD1222 COVID-19 vaccine. Method: immunoSEQ multiplex PCR; TCRdb's copy keeps in-frame clones and lacks some. The data contain about 130,000 clones, approximately 91% of them singletons. Specimen: peripheral blood, collected 28 days after the second AZD1222 dose. These receptors were collected from an adult who received the AZD1222 COVID-19 vaccine.

The chain recombines TRBV24-1 with TRBJ2-7, with unresolved D. CDR1 and CDR2 (germline): KGHDR, SFDVKD. The CDR3 runs to 19 residues. The V end lost 5 bases, the J end lost 0 bases, and 25 bases lay between the germline ends. CDR3: CATSAPGHSERVGSYEQYF. The CDR3 DNA sequence: TGTGCCACCAGTGCCCCCGGGCACTCTGAACGGGTAGGCTCCTACGAGCAGTACTTC.

The V call is TRBV28, the J call TRBJ2-7, with D possibly being TRBD2 (6 bases). The V gene lost 7 bases and the J gene lost 6 bases, with 13 bases spanning the gap. The CDR3 extends over 12 amino acids. Germline loops: CDR1 MDHEN, CDR2 SYDVKM. The CDR3 DNA follows: TGTGCCAGCAAAATGTCGGGACTCGAGCAGTACTTC. As protein: CASKMSGLEQYF.

The gene calls are TRBV7-8 and TRBJ2-7, with D perhaps TRBD2 (5 bases). CDR1 and CDR2 (germline): SGHVS, FQNEAQ. Trimming left V 1 base short and J 2 bases short, with 9 bases between. The CDR3 is 14 amino acids. The CDR3 region is CASSLGLSAYEQYF. DNA for the CDR3: TGTGCCAGCAGCTTAGGACTAAGCGCCTACGAGCAGTACTTC.

The chain combines TRBV19 with TRBJ2-7; unclear D gene. The CDR3 spans 15 residues. The germline V gene has CDR1 LNHDA and CDR2 SQIVND (reference sequence). V was cut by 8 bases and J by 0 bases, with 17 bases left in between. CDR3 loop: CASGLAGLPSYEQYF. The CDR3 DNA reads as TGTGCCAGTGGGTTGGCAGGCCTCCCCTCCTACGAGCAGTACTTC.

The chain is built from TRBV12-3 or TRBV12-4 and TRBJ2-1; perhaps TRBD2 as D (5 bases). The V end lost 1 base, the J end lost 9 bases, and 10 bases lay between the germline ends. This CDR3 comprises 13 residues. CDR3 in DNA: TGTGCCAGCAGTTTAGTGTCTGCGGGTGAGCAGTTCTTC. Encoded protein: CASSLVSAGEQFF.

The chain is built from TRBV4-1 and TRBJ1-1; D not certain. Germline V lookup: CDR1 MGHRA, CDR2 YSYEKL. The length of the CDR3 is 15 residues. V was cut by 2 bases and J by 4 bases, with 14 bases left in between. CDR3: CASSQQTWRGTEAFF. The CDR3 DNA is TGCGCCAGCAGCCAACAAACATGGCGAGGCACTGAAGCTTTCTTT.

The V gene is TRBV9, the J gene TRBJ2-2; D is undetermined. The CDR3 is 13 amino acids. V was shortened by 4 bases and J by 5 bases, with 9 bases between the two germline ends. The germline V gene has CDR1 SGDLS and CDR2 YYNGEE. The CDR3 nucleotides are TGTGCCAGCAGCCCTTCTTTTACCGGGGAGCTGTTTTTT. Translating gives CASSPSFTGELFF.

This chain links TRBV19 with TRBJ2-7, with D perhaps given as TRBD1 or TRBD2 (6 bases each). The CDR3 is 17 residues long. V shed 0 bases and J shed 3 bases, with 18 bases lying between them. The germline CDR1 and CDR2 sequences are LNHDA and SQIVND (reference sequence). CDR3 coding DNA: TGTGCCAGTAGTATAGATGGCGGGACATTGCCCCTCTACGAGCAGTACTTC. This encodes CASSIDGGTLPLYEQYF.

This chain uses TRBV3-1 (or the pseudogene TRBV3-2) with TRBJ2-3; D ambiguous. V was pared by 1 base and J by 4 bases, with 6 bases between. This CDR3 is 13 amino acids long. Per germline, CDR1 LGHDT and CDR2 YNNKEL (reference sequence). CDR3 in amino acids: CASSQGVPDTQYF. The CDR3, as DNA: TGTGCCAGCAGCCAAGGGGTCCCAGATACGCAGTATTTT.

This chain joins TRBV5-1 and TRBJ2-2; 8 nucleotides align to TRBD2. CDR1 is SGHRS and CDR2 is YFSETQ in the germline V gene. The CDR3 sequence is 15 residues long. After removal of 3 bases from V and 4 bases from J, the junction contained 5 bases not matched to a gene. Written as DNA, the CDR3 is TGCGCCAGCAGCTCATCTAGCGGGTTCACCGGGGAGCTGTTTTTT. Translation gives CASSSSSGFTGELFF.

This chain connects TRBV7-8 to TRBJ2-1; no clear D gene. Germline CDR1 and CDR2: SGHVS and FQNEAQ. The CDR3 loop spans 15 amino acids. The V end lost 0 bases, the J end lost 5 bases, and 11 bases lay between the germline ends. The CDR3 DNA sequence: TGTGCCAGCAGCTTAGCGGTGCGTATCGACAATGAGCAGTTCTTC. This gives the protein CASSLAVRIDNEQFF.

The rearrangement links TRBV28 to TRBJ1-5; D perhaps matches TRBD1 (5 bases). The CDR3 is 13 residues long. V lost 6 bases and J lost 4, with 10 bases in between. Germline V gene lookup returns CDR1 MDHEN and CDR2 SYDVKM. The CDR3 sequence is CASSRQQNQPQHF. CDR3 coding DNA: TGTGCCAGCAGCCGACAGCAGAATCAGCCCCAGCATTTT.

V is TRBV10-3 and J is TRBJ2-7; 7 bases map to TRBD1. Germline values: CDR1 ENHRY, CDR2 SYGVKD. With 6 bases clipped from V and 4 bases from J, the junction kept 6 bases outside the gene matches. The CDR3 runs 13 residues. CDR3 loop: CAIRETGSYEQYF. The DNA for the CDR3 is TGTGCCATCAGGGAGACAGGGAGTTACGAGCAGTACTTC.

CDR3 sequence: CASSQRASGRASNEQFF. CDR3 nucleotide sequence: TGTGCCAGCAGCCAGAGGGCTAGCGGGAGGGCCAGTAATGAGCAGTTCTTC. The chain combines TRBV3-1 (or the pseudogene TRBV3-2) with TRBJ2-1; 12 nucleotides line up with TRBD2. The CDR3 runs to 17 residues. The germline V gene encodes CDR1 LGHDT and CDR2 YNNKEL (reference sequence). V was clipped by 3 bases and J by 7 bases; unmatched bases: 10.

The chain couples TRBV20-1 to TRBJ1-4; D gene ambiguous. The germline V and J ends were trimmed by 3 bases and 5 bases, with 16 bases remaining between them. CDR3 size: 15 residues. The germline V gene has CDR1 DFQATT and CDR2 SNEGSKA (reference sequence). The CDR3 DNA is TGCAGTGCTAGTCCCGTTCAGCGCTTAAATGAAAAACTGTTTTTT. Amino acid sequence: CSASPVQRLNEKLFF.

The rearrangement joins TRBV6-5 to TRBJ1-2; D is perhaps TRBD1 (6 bases). CDR1 is MNHEY, CDR2 SVGAGI, per germline. V lost 5 bases and J lost 4, with 11 bases in between. CDR3 length equals 13 residues. This CDR3 is CASSRTARYGYTF. The CDR3, as DNA: TGTGCCAGCAGTCGGACAGCTCGCTATGGCTACACCTTC.

The J gene is TRBJ1-5, the V gene TRBV5-5; 9 bases line up with TRBD1. The CDR3 sequence is 16 residues long. Looked up from germline, CDR1 is SGHKS and CDR2 is YYEKEE (reference sequence). V lost 0 bases, J lost 1 base, and 2 bases stayed unmatched. The CDR3 here is CASSLDRGLSNQPQHF. CDR3 bases: TGTGCCAGCAGCTTGGACAGGGGGCTCAGCAATCAGCCCCAGCATTTT.

The V call is TRBV18, the J call TRBJ2-5, with D maybe TRBD2 (5 bases). The V end lost 8 bases, the J end lost 2 bases, and 15 bases lay between the germline ends. CDR1 and CDR2 from the germline V gene are KGHSH and LQKENI. The CDR3 runs 14 residues. DNA for the CDR3: TGTGCCAGCGAGAATCGCGGGCAACAAGAGACCCAGTACTTC. It encodes CASENRGQQETQYF.

The chain couples TRBV7-8 to TRBJ1-2, with a tentative D call TRBD1 (5 bases). Germline CDR1 reads SGHVS; CDR2 reads FQNEAQ. The V gene lost 5 bases and the J gene lost 4 bases, with 17 bases spanning the gap. The CDR3 contains 15 residues. The chain's CDR3 is CASSPGTKRGYGYTF. In DNA form, the CDR3 reads TGTGCCAGCAGCCCGGGGACTAAACGGGGCTATGGCTACACCTTC.

J is TRBJ2-3 and V is TRBV4-1; D tentatively reads TRBD1 or TRBD2 (6 bases each). This CDR3 contains 17 residues. The ends were cut back, 4 bases at V and 3 bases at J, with 20 bases in the middle. Germline V CDR1 and CDR2: MGHRA, YSYEKL. CDR3 residues: CASSPTPGEGRTDTQYF. The CDR3 DNA sequence: TGCGCCAGCAGCCCTACTCCAGGGGAAGGGAGGACAGATACGCAGTATTTT.

The J gene is TRBJ2-2, the V gene TRBV6-5; possibly TRBD2 for D (5 bases). The V gene lost 2 bases and the J gene lost 0 bases, with 7 bases spanning the gap. This CDR3 has 15 amino acids. Germline V gene data show CDR1 as MNHEY and CDR2 as SVGAGI. The CDR3 reads CASSYLAANTGELFF. The CDR3 nucleotides read TGTGCCAGCAGTTACCTAGCCGCGAACACCGGGGAGCTGTTTTTT.

The chain links TRBV9 to TRBJ1-2, with D perhaps matching TRBD1 (6 bases). CDR3 length equals 15 residues. V was pared by 3 bases and J by 3 bases, with 15 bases between. Germline values: CDR1 SGDLS, CDR2 YYNGEE. CDR3 coding DNA: TGTGCCAGCAGCGGAAGACAGGCACAATACTATGGCTACACCTTC. Protein product: CASSGRQAQYYGYTF.

The gene calls are TRBV6-5 and TRBJ2-7; possibly TRBD1 for D (5 bases). The length of the CDR3 is 12 residues. Trimming took 0 bases from V and 6 from J, leaving 6 bases between them. CDR1 is MNHEY, CDR2 SVGAGI, per germline. CDR3 protein: CASSYSGVEQYF. CDR3 nucleotide sequence: TGTGCCAGCAGTTACTCAGGGGTCGAGCAGTACTTC.

The chain recombines TRBV18 with TRBJ1-1; TRBD1 matches at 7 bases. CDR3 length: 15 amino acids. Unmatched junction bases numbered 6, after V lost 2 bases and J lost 3 bases. CDR1 is KGHSH, CDR2 LQKENI, per germline. CDR3 DNA sequence: TGTGCCAGCTCACCATCCACAGGGGAGGACACTGAAGCTTTCTTT. Its protein is CASSPSTGEDTEAFF.

The chain carries TRBV3-1 (or the pseudogene TRBV3-2) and TRBJ2-5, with 7 bases lining up with TRBD1. The CDR3 covers 16 residues. Germline values: CDR1 LGHDT, CDR2 YNNKEL (reference sequence). The ends lost 4 bases at V and 5 bases at J; junction bases unmatched: 13. This chain's CDR3 is CASSPIYTGAGETQYF. In DNA, the CDR3 is TGTGCCAGCAGCCCGATATACACAGGGGCTGGCGAGACCCAGTACTTC.

This chain connects TRBV24-1 to TRBJ2-5, with TRBD1 matching 8 bases. The CDR3 sequence is 16 residues long. V lost 3 bases, J lost 4 bases, and 9 bases stayed unmatched. Germline assignment: CDR1 KGHDR and CDR2 SFDVKD. CDR3 sequence: CATSDPGPGGSETQYF. The CDR3 nucleotides are TGTGCCACCAGTGATCCGGGGCCAGGGGGCTCAGAGACCCAGTACTTC.

V usage is TRBV7-9 and J usage is TRBJ2-7; D call uncertain. From germline, CDR1 is SEHNR and CDR2 FQNEAQ (reference sequence). V was shortened by 5 bases and J by 3 bases, with 14 bases between the two germline ends. The CDR3 loop spans 14 amino acids. The CDR3 loop reads CASSPGGGHYEQYF. CDR3 nucleotides: TGTGCCAGCAGCCCCGGCGGTGGTCACTACGAGCAGTACTTC.

The chain carries TRBV5-1 and TRBJ2-5, with a tentative D call TRBD2 (5 bases). The CDR3 has 14 amino acids. CDR1 and CDR2 (germline): SGHRS, YFSETQ. Trimming pared 4 bases from V and 5 bases from J, leaving 15 bases between. The CDR3 loop is CASSLMSTGETQYF. The DNA of the CDR3 is TGCGCCAGCAGCCTCATGTCGACGGGGGAGACCCAGTACTTC.